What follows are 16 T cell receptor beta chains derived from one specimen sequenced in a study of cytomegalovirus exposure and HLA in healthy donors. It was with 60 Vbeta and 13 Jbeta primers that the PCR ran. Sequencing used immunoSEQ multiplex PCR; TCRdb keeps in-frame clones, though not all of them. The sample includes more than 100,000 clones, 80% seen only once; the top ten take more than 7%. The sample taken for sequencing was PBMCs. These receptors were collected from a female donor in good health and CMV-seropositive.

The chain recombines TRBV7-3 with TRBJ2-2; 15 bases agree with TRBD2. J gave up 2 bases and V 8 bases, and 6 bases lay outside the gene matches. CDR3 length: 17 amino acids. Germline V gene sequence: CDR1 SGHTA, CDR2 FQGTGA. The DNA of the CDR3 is TGTGCCAGCGGGACTAGCGGGGGGCCACGTAACACCGGGGAGCTGTTTTTT. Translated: CASGTSGGPRNTGELFF.

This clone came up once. The CDR3: CASSSGTSGYEQYF. As DNA, the CDR3 is TGCGCCAGCAGCTCCGGGACTAGCGGCTACGAGCAGTACTTC. The chain combines TRBV5-1 with TRBJ2-5, with 11 bases lining up with TRBD2. The tail of the sequence fits TRBJ2-7 better, so the J call may be wrong. This CDR3 spans 14 amino acids. Germline CDR1 SGHRS, CDR2 YFSETQ.

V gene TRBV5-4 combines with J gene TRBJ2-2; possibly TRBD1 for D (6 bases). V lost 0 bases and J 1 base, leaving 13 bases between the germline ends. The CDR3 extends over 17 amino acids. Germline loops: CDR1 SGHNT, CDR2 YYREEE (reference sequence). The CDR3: CASSLARTGKNTGELFF. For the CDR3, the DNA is TGTGCCAGCAGCTTGGCGCGAACAGGGAAGAACACCGGGGAGCTGTTTTTT.

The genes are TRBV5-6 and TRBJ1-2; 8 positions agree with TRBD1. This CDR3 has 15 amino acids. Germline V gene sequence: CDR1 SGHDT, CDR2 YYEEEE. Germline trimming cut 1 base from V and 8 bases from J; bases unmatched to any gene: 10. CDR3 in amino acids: CASSLLGQGAKGYTF. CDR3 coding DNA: TGTGCCAGCAGCTTGCTTGGTCAGGGGGCGAAGGGCTACACCTTC.

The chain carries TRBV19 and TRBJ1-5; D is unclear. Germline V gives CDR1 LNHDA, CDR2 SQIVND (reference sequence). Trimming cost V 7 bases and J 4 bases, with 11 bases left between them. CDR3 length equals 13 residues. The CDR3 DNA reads TGTGCCAGTACCCTTTCGGGGAATCAGCCCCAGCATTTT. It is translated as CASTLSGNQPQHF.

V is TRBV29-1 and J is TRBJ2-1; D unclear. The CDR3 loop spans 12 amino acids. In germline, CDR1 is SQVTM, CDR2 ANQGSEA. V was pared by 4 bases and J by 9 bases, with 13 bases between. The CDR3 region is CSVGSLSGEQFF. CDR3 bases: TGCAGCGTTGGGTCCCTATCGGGTGAGCAGTTCTTC.

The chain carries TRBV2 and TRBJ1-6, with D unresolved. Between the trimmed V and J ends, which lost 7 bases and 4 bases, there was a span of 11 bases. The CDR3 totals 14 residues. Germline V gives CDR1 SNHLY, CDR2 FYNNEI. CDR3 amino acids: CASIPGRYNSPLHF. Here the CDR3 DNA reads TGTGCCAGCATACCAGGCCGGTATAATTCACCCCTCCACTTT.

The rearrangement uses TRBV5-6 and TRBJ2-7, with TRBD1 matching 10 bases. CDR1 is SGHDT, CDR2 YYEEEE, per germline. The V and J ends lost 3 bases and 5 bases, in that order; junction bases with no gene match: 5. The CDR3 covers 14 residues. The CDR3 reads CASSWRTGGHEQYF. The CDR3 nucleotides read TGTGCCAGCAGCTGGCGGACAGGGGGACACGAGCAGTACTTC.

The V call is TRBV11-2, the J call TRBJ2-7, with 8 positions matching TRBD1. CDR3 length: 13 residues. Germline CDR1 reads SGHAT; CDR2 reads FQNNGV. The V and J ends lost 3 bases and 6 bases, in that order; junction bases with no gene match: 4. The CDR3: CASSFRGLGEQYF. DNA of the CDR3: TGTGCCAGCAGCTTCAGGGGGCTGGGCGAGCAGTACTTC.

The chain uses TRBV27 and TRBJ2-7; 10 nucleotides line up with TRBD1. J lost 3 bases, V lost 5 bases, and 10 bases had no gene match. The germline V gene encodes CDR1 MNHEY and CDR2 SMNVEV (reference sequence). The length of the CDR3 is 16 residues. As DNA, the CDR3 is TGTGCCAGCAGTCCAGCGGGACAGGGGTATGACTACGAGCAGTACTTC. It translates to CASSPAGQGYDYEQYF.

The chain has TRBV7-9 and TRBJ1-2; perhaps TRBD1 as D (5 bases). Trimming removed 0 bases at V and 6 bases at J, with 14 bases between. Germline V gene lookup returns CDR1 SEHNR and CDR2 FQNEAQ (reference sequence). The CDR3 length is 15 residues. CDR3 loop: CASSLAYRLGHGYTF. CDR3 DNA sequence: TGTGCCAGCAGCTTAGCATACAGGCTGGGCCATGGCTACACCTTC.

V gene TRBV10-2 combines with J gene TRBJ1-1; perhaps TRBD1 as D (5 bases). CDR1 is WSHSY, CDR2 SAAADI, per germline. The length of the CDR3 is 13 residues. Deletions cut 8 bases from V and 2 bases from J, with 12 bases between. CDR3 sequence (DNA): TGCGCCAGCCTCAGGGCAGACAACACTGAAGCTTTCTTT. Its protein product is CASLRADNTEAFF.

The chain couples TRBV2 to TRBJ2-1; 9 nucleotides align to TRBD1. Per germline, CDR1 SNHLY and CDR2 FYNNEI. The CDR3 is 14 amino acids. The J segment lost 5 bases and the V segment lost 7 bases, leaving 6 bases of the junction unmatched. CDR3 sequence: CASTNRGPNNEQFF. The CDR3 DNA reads TGTGCCAGCACCAACAGGGGGCCGAACAATGAGCAGTTCTTC. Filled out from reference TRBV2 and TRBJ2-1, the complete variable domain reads EPEVTQTPSHQVTQMGQEVILRCVPISNHLYFYWYRQILGQKVEFLVSFYNNEISEKSEIFDDQFSVERPDGSNFTLKIRSTKLEDSAMYFCASTNRGPNNEQFFGPGTRLTVL.

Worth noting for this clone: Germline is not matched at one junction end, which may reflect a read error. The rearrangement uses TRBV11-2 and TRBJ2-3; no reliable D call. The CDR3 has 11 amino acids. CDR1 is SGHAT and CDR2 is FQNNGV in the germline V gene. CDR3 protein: CASSHTDTQYF. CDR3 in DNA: TGTGCCAGCAGCCACACAGATACACAGTATTTT.

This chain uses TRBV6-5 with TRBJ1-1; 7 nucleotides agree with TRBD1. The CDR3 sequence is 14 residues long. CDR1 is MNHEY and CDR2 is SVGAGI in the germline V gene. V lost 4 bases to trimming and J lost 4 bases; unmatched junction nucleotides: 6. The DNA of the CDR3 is TGTGCCAGCAGTTCACAGGGGACAGTCACTGAAGCTTTCTTT. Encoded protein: CASSSQGTVTEAFF.

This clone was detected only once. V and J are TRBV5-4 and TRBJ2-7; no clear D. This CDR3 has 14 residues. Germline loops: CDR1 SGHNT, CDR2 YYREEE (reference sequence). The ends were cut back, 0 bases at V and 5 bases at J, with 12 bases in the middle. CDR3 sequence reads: CASSLAGRMDEQYF. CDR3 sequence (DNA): TGTGCCAGCAGCTTGGCCGGCAGGATGGACGAGCAGTACTTC. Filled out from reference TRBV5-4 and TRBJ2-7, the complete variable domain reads ETGVTQSPTHLIKTRGQQVTLRCSSQSGHNTVSWYQQALGQGPQFIFQYYREEENGRGNFPPRFSGLQFPNYSSELNVNALELDDSALYLCASSLAGRMDEQYFGPGTRLTVT.